This T cell receptor beta chain was captured in a study of T cell changes during pregnancy in multiple sclerosis. Trimming shortened V by 1 base and J by 8 bases, and 20 bases separated the two germline ends. Germline loops: CDR1 LGHNT, CDR2 FRNRAP. The CDR3 length is 16 residues. The table came from immunoSEQ multiplex PCR; TCRdb's copy has only in-frame clones and leaves some out. The table lists tens of thousands of clones, approximately 94% of them singletons. The TCR comes from a female donor with multiple sclerosis, enrolled in a pregnancy study. The specimen was CD4+ T cells from peripheral blood mononuclear cells, collected after pregnancy. This chain links TRBV12-5 with TRBJ1-2; tentative D call: TRBD1 (5 bases). In DNA, the CDR3 is TGTGCTAGTGGTTTGGCAGGGCGGGGCCTACCGGTCGGCTACACCTTC. This encodes CASGLAGRGLPVGYTF.